The source of this T cell receptor (beta chain) is a study of shared clonotypes between healthy human individuals. The study, taken as a whole, reports: Estimated clonotype richness was generally higher in naive than memory subsets. Clonotypes that were shared across four donors made up around 5.5% of naive CD4 clonotypes.

This CDR3 has 15 amino acids. Germline-derived CDR1 and CDR2 are SGDLS and YYNGEE. V lost 0 bases to trimming and J lost 0 bases, with 6 bases between them. Free of recent acute infections or vaccinations, the donors were healthy HIV-negative adults. Here immunoSEQ multiplex PCR was the method, and the copy in TCRdb shows in-frame clones only, minus some. Of some 2.4 million clones in the sample, 93% are singletons; the top ten hold roughly 0.36%. Concerning this clone itself: What it recognizes is unknown.

This clonotype was sampled from a young man in good health. Some clones in this sample may be carry-over from other donors' samples. Sequenced sample: naive CD4+ T cells from PBMCs. The subset is: CD45RA+ positively selected. This chain uses TRBV9 with TRBJ1-4; D is ambiguous. The CDR3 DNA sequence: TGTGCCAGCAGCGTAGGTTCCACAACTAATGAAAAACTGTTTTTT. Residues: CASSVGSTTNEKLFF. Full variable domain (outside the CDR3, taken from reference TRBV9 and TRBJ1-4): DSGVTQTPKHLITATGQRVTLRCSPRSGDLSVYWYQQSLDQGLQFLIQYYNGEERAKGNILERFSAQQFPDLHSELNLSSLELGDSALYFCASSVGSTTNEKLFFGSGTQLSVL.